A single T cell receptor (beta chain) is shown here with its context. The target of this receptor is not known. Base qualities are not recorded, but no much larger clone differs from it by a single base. These data originate in a study of cytomegalovirus exposure and HLA in healthy donors (dated by TCRdb to the late 2010s). In the study overall: According to an earlier analysis of several hundred of the donors, about 179 million T cells yielded roughly 100 million unique TCR beta sequences and 276 Gb of sequence data. An early release that covered 500 to 800 HLA-typed donors contained approximately 320 gigabases of sequencing data and 80 million or so unique TCR sequences. Among the roughly 410 genotyped donors, about 83% belonged to the genetic ancestry cluster associated with self-reported Caucasian donors. The study aimed to test whether cataloging public T cell receptors could reveal signatures of past pathogen exposure. The study profiled the T cell repertoires of approximately 700 subjects by immunosequencing and related them to cytomegalovirus serostatus. Along with the roughly 700-subject first cohort, a separate validation cohort of over a hundred different subjects was used. To predict cytomegalovirus infection status, the study brought together high-throughput TCR immunosequencing, statistical association of individual TCRs with disease status, and machine learning. A later analysis re-examined previously published TCR beta repertoires from 600 to 700 donors and added high-resolution HLA genotyping to investigate patterns of TCR occurrence. Rather than using new phenotypic data, the later analysis identified candidate immune exposures from TCR beta sequences and from how often those sequences occurred across donors. An earlier analysis of approximately 580 of the donors used high-throughput TCR beta sequencing to judge whether each TCR beta V gene segment behaved as functional or pseudogenic. Alongside the repertoire data, information on donor age, sex, ethnicity and CMV serostatus was compiled. Genome-wide SNP genotypes for about 60% of the 666 donors were used in a later genetic analysis, which treated that subset as a discovery cohort. Every repertoire in the discovery cohort had been generated on one and the same sequencing platform. Both class I and class II loci were covered by HLA typing, at four-digit resolution. The number of donors typed differed by locus, with roughly 629-640 for A, B, C, DRB1 and DQB1, around 520 for DQA1, 600 to 610 for DPA1, and 450 to 480 for DPB1. Four to six DR-DQ haplotypes were handled as single units for association and clustering, since linkage in the cohort was strong. Among over 350 genotyped donors of the cohort, an average of around 240,000 unique TCR beta nucleotide sequences were sequenced per donor, 15% to 20% of them non-productive.

On the study overall, not on this receptor specifically: Because counts were too low, roughly 17 rarely observed V segments, including chromosome 9 orphons, were left out of the earlier analysis of approximately 500 of the donors. Several of the top co-occurrence clusters appeared to be linked to parvovirus B19, influenza, CMV and Epstein-Barr virus, according to a later analysis. Three of the identified cytomegalovirus-associated TCR beta chains were confirmed in vitro to be specific for cytomegalovirus antigens. The presence/absence analyses assumed that sequencing depth was roughly uniform across donors, and that assumption may not be true. Correlated functional status among segregating V segments might reflect linkage disequilibrium, but an unknown experimental factor could not be ruled out. Cytomegalovirus status was reported to be diagnosed by the classifier with high specificity and sensitivity in both the original and validation cohorts. When HLA alleles, especially DR and DQ, strongly co-occurred, TCR associations were difficult to assign to individual alleles. HLA typing was unavailable for some donors at each locus, so association tests used only the typed subset. Compared with equally common non-associated chains, HLA-associated TCR beta chains in a later analysis were more clonally expanded and had lower generation probabilities. While some public TCRs were present in many individuals, most TCR sequences turned up only very rarely across donors. A later analysis found that TCR association rates varied across HLA loci, with DRB1 alleles showing the most associated TCRs and HLA-C alleles the fewest. The sequencing pipeline was judged likely to have produced a cluster of highly shared sequence variants as a technical artifact. In the study, some 180 TCR beta chains were listed as associated with cytomegalovirus. At a false discovery rate of 0.05, a later analysis linked some 17,000 TCR beta sequences to specific HLA alleles. The authors suggested that the approach could potentially be generalized to other disease states and immunological phenotypes. A later genetic analysis associated a missense DCLRE1C variant with V-gene and J-gene trimming of TCR beta chains, and an independent cohort replicated the association. Immune exposure information for the cohort was limited to CMV serostatus. In a later analysis, most CMV-associated TCR beta chains were found to appear HLA-restricted, with HLA associations seemingly driven largely by CMV exposure. In an earlier analysis of some 640 of the donors, most TCR beta V segments were observed in productive rearrangements about 87% or about 30% of the time, broadly matching IMGT annotations. A further reported finding was that TCR beta sequences accurately predicted the HLA-A and HLA-B alleles for most subjects in the first cohort. The cohort was sequenced for TCR beta chains only, and without alpha or paired-chain data the features that could be detected were limited. A later genetic analysis reported fewer N-insertions in productive TCRs among donors in an Asian-associated ancestry cluster than the roughly 640-donor mean.

In total, about 650 healthy bone marrow donors made up the cohort. All cohort members were sampled while nominally healthy, although unrecorded immune exposures were likely present. The donor tested CMV seronegative, placing the donor among the 350 or so seronegative members of the cohort. Each donor provided a peripheral blood sample, and peripheral blood mononuclear cells were used for TCR beta sequencing. The Qiagen DNeasy Blood Extraction Kit was used to extract genomic DNA from the blood cell samples. The library relied on the immunoSEQ multiplex PCR assay. For the multiplex PCR, a mixture combining 60 forward primers for TCR Vbeta segments and 13 reverse primers for TCR Jbeta segments was used. A multiplex PCR assay on genomic DNA amplified the CDR3 region of rearranged TCR beta genes. The amplified TCR beta libraries were sequenced on the Illumina HiSeq System as 87-base-pair reads. On the study's bioinformatics: Across the roughly 600 repertoires, a later analysis counted tens of millions of unique TCR beta chains, approximately 10 million of which were shared by at least two donors. A nearest-neighbor algorithm error-corrected the raw reads and collapsed the reads into unique sequences, merging closely related sequences to remove PCR and sequencing errors. To assign V, D and J gene segments, CDR3 sequences were aligned to IMGT reference sequences. Each retained sequence needed at least a six-nucleotide match to both a V gene segment and a J gene segment. Rearrangements were classified as productive when the CDR3 lacked stop codons and remained in frame with V and J, and all other rearrangements were classified as non-productive. CDR3 was defined by IMGT convention, running from the second conserved V-encoded cysteine to the conserved J-encoded phenylalanine. The earlier analysis of 500 to 600 of the donors excluded sequences that lacked an unambiguous match to a single V gene segment. An earlier analysis of some 610 of the donors called V segments functional above 56.7% productive rearrangements and segregating when the between-donor standard deviation exceeded 5%. A statistical classification framework was built to diagnose cytomegalovirus status from the catalog of TCR beta chain sequences. In a later analysis, V and J genes were assigned by comparing TCR nucleotide sequences against IMGT/GENE-DB human TR gene sequences. In a later analysis, CDR3 sequences and most-parsimonious VDJ recombination scenarios were assigned using the TCRdist pipeline. In a later analysis, each TCR beta chain was defined by its CDR3 amino acid sequence together with its V-gene family, and reads lacking a unique V-gene family were excluded. As a way to deal with suspected cross-contamination and a sequencing artifact, a later analysis dropped hundreds of nucleotide sequences that were highly shared and had low generation probability. For each public chain, a later analysis derived a clonal expansion index from normalized ranks of inferred template counts within each repertoire. In a later analysis, generation probabilities were computed with a VDJ recombination model fitted to out-of-frame rearrangements, and the resulting probabilities were checked against IGoR. Hypergeometric tests were used in a later analysis to score TCR-TCR, TCR-HLA and TCR-CMV co-occurrence, with a repertoire-size bias correction applied to the TCR pairs. In a later analysis, false discovery rates were estimated by permuting HLA or CMV assignments 20 times. In a later analysis, co-occurring TCRs were grouped using DBSCAN, with TCRdist sequence similarity added in when clustering inside HLA-allele-positive subsets. Repertoires with fewer than 30,000 or more than 120,000 public chains, plus five repertoires with anomalous nucleotide sharing, were excluded from co-occurrence clustering. TCRdb holds this immuneACCESS table with in-frame rearrangements only. Some clones are missing; in checked studies, unresolved V genes explain under half, and the rest has no known cause. V and J calls plus clone size are reproduced from that table; the DNA served to infer D and trimming. This sample lists approximately 77,000 clones; roughly 80% were detected once. The ten largest make up approximately 4.5% of the sample.

Input material: PBMCs. The sequence was obtained from a man in his forties in good health and CMV-seronegative.

The DNA is TGTGCCAGCAACCGGGGGGGGAGGAACACTGAAGCTTTCTTT. This is translated as CASNRGGRNTEAFF. The sequence is built from TRBV5-4 and TRBJ1-1; 5 matching bases give a weak D call of TRBD1. Taken from cysteine to phenylalanine, the CDR3 has 14 residues. Of the read, only the CDR3 DNA is kept; its 42 bases are in frame from base 1. CDR1 and CDR2 are drawn from the germline V gene (reference sequence): SGHNT, YYREEE. Trimming at the junction amounts to 6 bases on V and 1 base on J, and the germline ends lie 13 bases apart.